Below are 21 T cell receptor beta chains sequenced from a single sample in a study of patients and donors after allogeneic stem cell transplantation. TCRdb called the RT-PCR reads again in MiXCR, with one record for every CDR3 protein. This table holds about 160,000 distinct CDR3 sequences, about 24% found once. Sample: blood, either unsorted or a sorted T cell fraction (not recorded which). These TCRs come from a human donor who was either an allogeneic HSCT recipient or a stem cell or donor lymphocyte infusion donor (not recorded which). It is not recorded whose cells these are; they may come from a transplant donor.

In this sample, this clonotype turned up a few times. The gene calls are TRBV25-1 and TRBJ1-4; D is unclear. In germline, CDR1 is MGHDK, CDR2 SYGVNS. The V and J ends lost 5 bases and 3 bases respectively, with 13 bases between them. This CDR3 is 15 amino acids long. CDR3 sequence: CASSLVGPANEKLFF. CDR3 bases: TGTGCCAGCAGTCTTGTGGGCCCGGCTAATGAAAAACTGTTTTTT.

In nucleotides, the CDR3 is TGTGCCAGCAGTTACCCAACCCCGACTAGCGGGGCTCAAGAGACCCAGTACTTC. Its translation: CASSYPTPTSGAQETQYF. The chain carries TRBV6-5 and TRBJ2-5; TRBD2 aligns across 11 bases. The CDR3 is 18 residues long. Trimming took 2 bases from V and 2 from J; bases not matched to a gene: 10. Germline CDR1 is MNHEY and CDR2 is SVGAGI.

The rearrangement joins TRBV9 to TRBJ2-1, with a tentative D call TRBD2 (5 bases). Trimming took off 0 bases at V and 6 bases at J, with 10 bases between the two ends. In germline, CDR1 is SGDLS, CDR2 YYNGEE. CDR3 length: 14 residues. The CDR3 sequence: CASSVVSGGNEQFF. The CDR3 DNA sequence: TGTGCCAGCAGCGTAGTGAGCGGAGGCAATGAGCAGTTCTTC.

This clonotype was observed at least ten times. The chain carries TRBV12-3 or TRBV12-4 and TRBJ1-1, with D unresolved. The CDR3 loop spans 13 amino acids. V dropped 11 bases and J dropped 2 bases, with 15 bases sitting between them. The CDR3 here is CAASGRPNTEAFF. In DNA form, the CDR3 reads TGTGCCGCTTCGGGCAGACCCAACACTGAAGCTTTCTTT.

The chain recombines TRBV5-6 with TRBJ2-3, with D perhaps TRBD2 (6 bases). Germline values: CDR1 SGHDT, CDR2 YYEEEE. This CDR3 has 15 amino acids. The V end was cut by 2 bases, the J end by 0 bases, with 10 bases between. CDR3 region: CASSFYGTSTDTQYF. The DNA of the CDR3 is TGTGCCAGCAGCTTCTATGGGACTAGCACAGATACGCAGTATTTT.

The chain links TRBV5-1 to TRBJ1-6; the D is unclear. V was cut by 4 bases and J by 10 bases, with 15 bases left in between. The CDR3 consists of 14 residues. Germline V gives CDR1 SGHRS, CDR2 YFSETQ. CDR3: CASSRQASQSPLHF. For the CDR3, the DNA is TGCGCCAGCAGCCGACAAGCTTCTCAGTCACCCCTCCACTTT.

The V call is TRBV10-3, the J call TRBJ2-1; D call uncertain. The CDR3 sequence is 14 residues long. The germline V gene has CDR1 ENHRY and CDR2 SYGVKD. Deletions cut 0 bases from V and 4 bases from J, with 7 bases between. Written as DNA, the CDR3 is TGTGCCATCAGTGAGTCGCCACTATACAATGAGCAGTTCTTC. Its translation is CAISESPLYNEQFF.

This rearrangement joins TRBV6-1 to TRBJ2-3; TRBD2 aligns across 10 bases. The germline CDR1 and CDR2 sequences are MNHNS and SASEGT. V dropped 1 base and J dropped 6; count of bases not matched to a gene: 10. The CDR3 extends over 17 amino acids. In DNA, the CDR3 is TGTGCCAGCAGTGAAGTGTCTAGCGGGAGTGGAGTCGATACGCAGTATTTT. The encoded protein is CASSEVSSGSGVDTQYF.

This clonotype appeared a few times. The genes are TRBV6-5 and TRBJ1-5; TRBD1 matches 9 bases. V lost 6 bases, J lost 0 bases, and 3 bases stayed unmatched. In germline, CDR1 is MNHEY, CDR2 SVGAGI. CDR3 length: 15 amino acids. In nucleotides, the CDR3 is TGTGCCAGCAGCTCACAGGGGGCTAGCAATCAGCCCCAGCATTTT. This translates into CASSSQGASNQPQHF.

This clonotype was counted only a few times. The rearrangement joins TRBV12-3 or TRBV12-4 to TRBJ1-6, with 11 bases lining up with TRBD1. With 3 bases clipped from V and 8 bases from J, the junction kept 3 bases outside the gene matches. There are 15 residues in the CDR3. CDR3 sequence reads: CASSFRGQGDSPLHF. The CDR3 region has the DNA TGTGCCAGCAGTTTTAGGGGACAGGGGGATTCACCCCTCCACTTT.

V is TRBV7-2 and J is TRBJ1-2; D is ambiguous. V lost 1 base to trimming and J lost 4 bases, with 13 bases between them. The CDR3 has 15 amino acids. Germline V CDR1 and CDR2: SGHTA, FQGNSA. In DNA, the CDR3 is TGTGCCAGCAGCTTAGATGAGGCGATACTCTATGGCTACACCTTC. Translating it yields CASSLDEAILYGYTF.

The chain couples TRBV6-2 or TRBV6-3 to TRBJ1-1; tentative D call: TRBD1 (5 bases). Trimming pared 2 bases from V and 4 bases from J, leaving 14 bases between. CDR3 length: 15 residues. In germline, CDR1 is MNHEY, CDR2 SVGEGT. CDR3 loop: CASSYSGHPGTEAFF. In DNA, the CDR3 is TGTGCCAGCAGTTACAGCGGACACCCTGGCACTGAAGCTTTCTTT.

This sequence joins TRBV7-8 and TRBJ1-4, with no clear D. Looked up from germline, CDR1 is SGHVS and CDR2 is FQNEAQ. Trimming stripped 2 bases from V and 6 bases from J, with 16 bases between. This CDR3 contains 16 residues. The CDR3: CASSLSPGRFDEKLFF. CDR3 in DNA: TGTGCCAGCAGCTTATCCCCCGGACGGTTTGATGAAAAACTGTTTTTT.

This chain uses TRBV5-1 with TRBJ1-1, with D possibly TRBD1 on 6 matching bases. V lost 0 bases and J 3 bases, leaving 12 bases between the germline ends. Germline CDR1 is SGHRS and CDR2 is YFSETQ. CDR3 length: 15 amino acids. CDR3 sequence: CASSLGGGADTEAFF. The CDR3 DNA reads TGCGCCAGCAGCTTGGGTGGGGGCGCGGACACTGAAGCTTTCTTT.

V usage is TRBV18 and J usage is TRBJ1-2; the D is unclear. CDR3 size: 13 residues. V lost 3 bases and J 2 bases, leaving 7 bases between the germline ends. The germline V gene encodes CDR1 KGHSH and CDR2 LQKENI. For the CDR3, the DNA is TGTGCCAGCTCACCGGGTCGGAACTATGGCTACACCTTC. This gives the protein CASSPGRNYGYTF.

The chain uses TRBV6-5 and TRBJ2-5; D might be TRBD2 (6 bases). Germline CDR1 is MNHEY and CDR2 is SVGAGI. Deletions cut 6 bases from V and 0 bases from J, with 14 bases between. CDR3 length: 15 amino acids. As DNA, the CDR3 is TGTGCCAGCAGATCGCCCCGGGGGTACCAAGAGACCCAGTACTTC. Protein sequence: CASRSPRGYQETQYF.

The chain combines TRBV10-3 with TRBJ1-5; D not certain. Germline V gene lookup returns CDR1 ENHRY and CDR2 SYGVKD. V shed 11 bases and J shed 4 bases, with 15 bases lying between them. The CDR3 has 13 residues. The CDR3 loop reads CAHGRFSNQPQHF. In nucleotides, the CDR3 is TGTGCCCACGGGAGGTTCTCAAATCAGCCCCAGCATTTT.

The chain employs TRBV6-5 and TRBJ2-7; D tentatively reads TRBD1 or TRBD2 (5 bases each). Germline V gives CDR1 MNHEY, CDR2 SVGAGI. The ends were cut back, 6 bases at V and 0 bases at J, with 9 bases in the middle. There are 13 residues in the CDR3. CDR3 DNA: TGTGCCAGCAGCCCAGGGAGCTCCTACGAGCAGTACTTC. Protein: CASSPGSSYEQYF.

In this sample, this clonotype turned up many times. The rearrangement uses TRBV29-1 and TRBJ1-2; D is unresolved. Germline V gives CDR1 SQVTM, CDR2 ANQGSEA. V was shortened by 5 bases and J by 0 bases, with 10 bases between the two germline ends. There are 13 residues in the CDR3. The CDR3: CSVKKFTNYGYTF. The CDR3 DNA reads TGCAGCGTTAAAAAGTTTACTAACTATGGCTACACCTTC.

This clonotype was counted only a few times. The rearrangement uses TRBV2 and TRBJ2-1; tentatively, D is TRBD1 (6 bases). V lost 7 bases to trimming and J lost 4 bases, with 8 bases between them. This CDR3 is 12 amino acids long. Per the germline V gene, CDR1 is SNHLY and CDR2 is FYNNEI. CDR3 protein: CASKTGYNEQFF. In nucleotides, the CDR3 is TGTGCCAGCAAGACAGGATACAATGAGCAGTTCTTC.

This clonotype was detected only a few times. This chain connects TRBV9 to TRBJ2-5; 7 bases line up with TRBD2. This CDR3 spans 15 amino acids. Germline V gives CDR1 SGDLS, CDR2 YYNGEE. The V and J ends lost 2 bases and 0 bases, in that order; junction bases with no gene match: 4. CDR3 region: CASSVEAGNQETQYF. The CDR3 DNA follows: TGTGCCAGCAGCGTTGAAGCGGGGAACCAAGAGACCCAGTACTTC.